This entry describes one T cell receptor (beta chain). What it binds is unknown. This sample is drawn from a study of T cells in localized non-small cell lung cancer. CDR1 and CDR2 from the germline V gene are LNHDA and SQIVND (reference sequence). V lost 5 bases, J lost 4 bases, and 6 bases stayed unmatched. This CDR3 is 15 amino acids long. Method: immunoSEQ multiplex PCR; TCRdb's copy keeps in-frame clones and lacks some. The table records some 140,000 clones, around 90% of them present only once. Study-wide findings and caveats: One tumor region alone was sequenced, and heterogeneity therefore remains possible. The appearance of a median roughly 61 of the top 100 tumor clones was seen in adjacent lung. Uninvolved adjacent lung had higher T cell clonality than tumor and all other tissues.

The specimen was peripheral blood, collected before any cancer treatment. The chain combines TRBV19 with TRBJ2-1; the match to TRBD2 covers 9 bases. This TCR was recovered from a female donor older than 55 with stage I lung adenocarcinoma. The DNA of the CDR3 is TGTGCCAGTAGTCCTAGCGGGAAGTTTTACAATGAGCAGTTCTTC. It is translated as CASSPSGKFYNEQFF. Full variable domain (remainder filled in from reference TRBV19 and TRBJ2-1): DGGITQSPKYLFRKEGQNVTLSCEQNLNHDAMYWYRQDPGQGLRLIYYSQIVNDFQKGDIAEGYSVSREKKESFPLTVTSAQKNPTAFYLCASSPSGKFYNEQFFGPGTRLTVL.